This TCR beta chain was obtained from a study of cytomegalovirus exposure and HLA in healthy donors. Whole-study results and caveats: Most of the TCR beta V segments (in an earlier analysis) were productive either about 87% or about 30% of the time.

CDR3 length equals 14 residues. Germline CDR1 reads MNHEY; CDR2 reads SVGAGI. The V and J ends lost 6 bases and 3 bases respectively, with 11 bases between them. The PCR ran on 60 Vbeta and 13 Jbeta primers. The protocol was immunoSEQ multiplex PCR, while the TCRdb copy is restricted to in-frame clones and leaves out a portion. The data show about 130,000 clones, under 85% seen once. This clone was seen more than once but under ten times. No antigen is known for it. Material: PBMCs. This TCR was recovered from a boy younger than 18 in good health and CMV-seronegative. The chain recombines TRBV6-5 with TRBJ2-2; weak D call: TRBD1 (5 bases). CDR3: CASRPPTDTGELFF. The CDR3 region has the DNA TGTGCCAGCAGACCTCCGACAGACACCGGGGAGCTGTTTTTT.